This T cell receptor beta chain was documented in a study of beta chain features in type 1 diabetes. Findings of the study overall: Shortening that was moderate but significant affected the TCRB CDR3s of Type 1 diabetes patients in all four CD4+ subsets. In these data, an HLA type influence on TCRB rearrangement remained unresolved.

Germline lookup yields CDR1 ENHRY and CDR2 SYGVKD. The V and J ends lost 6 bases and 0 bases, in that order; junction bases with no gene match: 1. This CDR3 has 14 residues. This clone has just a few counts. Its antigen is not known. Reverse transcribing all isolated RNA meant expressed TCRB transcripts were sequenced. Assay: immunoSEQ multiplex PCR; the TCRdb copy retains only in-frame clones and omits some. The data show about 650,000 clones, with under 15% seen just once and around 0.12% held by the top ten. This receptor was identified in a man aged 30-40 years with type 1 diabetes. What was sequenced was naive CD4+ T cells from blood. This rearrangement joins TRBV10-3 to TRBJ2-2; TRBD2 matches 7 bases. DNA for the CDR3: TGTGCCATCAGACGGGGGGCGAACACCGGGGAGCTGTTTTTT. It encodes CAIRRGANTGELFF.